Here is one T cell receptor (beta chain) with its context. The sample belongs to a study of blood T cell repertoires in COVID-19. Study-wide context: There were acute and convalescent COVID-19 samples, and they came from the United States, Italy and Spain. Sources were T cells, B-cell-depleted T cells, or PBMCs; the material itself was cDNA or gDNA.

The CDR3 is 17 residues long. Germline CDR1 is SGHVS and CDR2 is FQNEAQ. The V segment lost 2 bases and the J segment 5 bases; nucleotides outside the gene matches: 11. In the study's own analysis: Reference gene primer amplification gave nucleated cell count estimates. TCRdb keeps only in-frame clones here, not all; method: immunoSEQ multiplex PCR. That table is the source of V, J and clone size, and D and trimming were worked out from the DNA. The sample holds over 250,000 clones; roughly 91% are singletons and the top ten take roughly 8.6%. Adults between roughly 18 and 95 years of age took part from fewer than 30 US areas.

The gene calls are TRBV7-8 and TRBJ2-5, with 10 nucleotides matching TRBD2. Sequenced material: PBMCs or T cells enriched from blood (not recorded which). This receptor was taken from a middle-aged man who had recovered from COVID-19. The CDR3 DNA reads TGTGCCAGCAGCTTAACCGGGACTAGCGTTTCCTCGGAGACCCAGTACTTC. It is translated as CASSLTGTSVSSETQYF.